The present T cell receptor (beta chain) was sequenced within a study of blood T cells in healthy people across ages. The sample holds one count of this clonotype. Its antigen remains unknown. A much larger clone differs from this one at a single base, so this may be a read error. The conserved final phenylalanine or tryptophan is absent from the CDR3, which likely points to a read error. Germline CDR1 PRHDT, CDR2 FYEKMQ (reference sequence). The V segment lost 5 bases and the J segment 7 bases; nucleotides outside the gene matches: 6. The CDR3 spans 15 residues. The study recruited healthy Caucasian donors from Russia who were aged about 6 to 95. Study findings and constraints: It was not known whether donors were CMV positive (a possible confounder of expanded clonotype changes). No conclusive comparison of naive versus antigen-experienced cells was possible with unsorted PBMCs. A strong correlation was seen between TCR beta diversity and naive T cell percentage.

For the second PCR, which ran for 7 to 11 cycles, a sample-barcoded 5' primer and a J-beta primer mix were used. TCRdb re-analysed the 5' RACE reads in MiXCR, keeping a single row per CDR3 protein. In the table there are fewer than 900,000 distinct CDR3 sequences, roughly 45% of which are singletons. The source is a woman in her sixties or seventies in good health. This chain uses TRBV13 with TRBJ2-1; 12 nucleotides align to TRBD2. What was sequenced was blood. CDR3 DNA: TGTGCCAGCAGCCATCGGACTAGCGGGGTAAATGAGCAGTTCTTG. Amino acids: CASSHRTSGVNEQFL.